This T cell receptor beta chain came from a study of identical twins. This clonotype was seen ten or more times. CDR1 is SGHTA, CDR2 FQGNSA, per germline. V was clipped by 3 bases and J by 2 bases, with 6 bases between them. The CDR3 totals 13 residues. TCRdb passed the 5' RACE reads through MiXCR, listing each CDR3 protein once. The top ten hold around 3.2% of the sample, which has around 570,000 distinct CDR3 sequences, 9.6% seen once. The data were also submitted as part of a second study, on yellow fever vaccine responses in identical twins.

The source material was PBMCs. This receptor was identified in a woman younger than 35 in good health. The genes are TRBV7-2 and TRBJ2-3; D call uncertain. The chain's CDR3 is CASSFRVTDTQYF. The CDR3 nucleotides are TGTGCCAGCAGCTTCCGGGTCACAGATACGCAGTATTTT.